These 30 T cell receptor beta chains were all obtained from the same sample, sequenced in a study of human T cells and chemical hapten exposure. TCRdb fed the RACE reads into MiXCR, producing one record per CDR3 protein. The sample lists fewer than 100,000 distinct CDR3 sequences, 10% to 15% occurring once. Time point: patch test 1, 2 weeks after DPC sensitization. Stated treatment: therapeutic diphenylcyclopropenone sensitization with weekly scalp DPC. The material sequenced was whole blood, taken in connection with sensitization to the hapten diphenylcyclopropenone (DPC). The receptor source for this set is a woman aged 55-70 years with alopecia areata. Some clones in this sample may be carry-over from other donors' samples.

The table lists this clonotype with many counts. This CDR3 reads CASSLDREKQYF. Written as DNA, the CDR3 is TGTGCCAGCAGCTTGGACAGGGAGAAGCAGTATTTT. This chain joins TRBV11-2 and TRBJ2-3; 8 nucleotides align to TRBD1. V was pared by 3 bases and J by 11 bases, with 4 bases of the junction left unmatched. Germline V CDR1 and CDR2: SGHAT, FQNNGV. This CDR3 comprises 12 residues.

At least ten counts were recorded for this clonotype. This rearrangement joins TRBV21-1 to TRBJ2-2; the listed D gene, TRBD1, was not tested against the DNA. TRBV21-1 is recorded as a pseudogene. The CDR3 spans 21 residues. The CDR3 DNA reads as TGTGCCAACCAGAAACCCCTTCGGACGGGAACAAAGGTTGATAACACCGGGGAGCTGTTTTTT. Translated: CANQKPLRTGTKVDNTGELFF.

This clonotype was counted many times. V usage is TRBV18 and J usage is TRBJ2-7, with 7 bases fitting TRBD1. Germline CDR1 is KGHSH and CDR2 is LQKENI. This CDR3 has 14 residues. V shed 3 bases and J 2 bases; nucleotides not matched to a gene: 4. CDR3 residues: CASSPDRATYEQYF. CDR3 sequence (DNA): TGTGCCAGCTCACCTGACAGGGCAACCTACGAGCAGTACTTC.

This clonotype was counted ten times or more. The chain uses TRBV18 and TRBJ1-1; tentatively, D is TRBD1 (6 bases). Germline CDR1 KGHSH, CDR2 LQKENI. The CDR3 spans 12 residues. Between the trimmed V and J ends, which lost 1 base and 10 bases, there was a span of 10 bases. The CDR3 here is CASSPRGQGAFF. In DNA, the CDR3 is TGTGCCAGCTCACCACGGGGGCAGGGAGCTTTCTTT.

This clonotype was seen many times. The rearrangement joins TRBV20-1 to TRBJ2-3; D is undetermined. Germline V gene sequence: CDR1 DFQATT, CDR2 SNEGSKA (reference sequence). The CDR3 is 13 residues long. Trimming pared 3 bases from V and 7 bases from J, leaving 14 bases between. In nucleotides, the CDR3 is TGCAGTGCTAGGACCAACAGAGATCATACGCAGTATTTT. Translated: CSARTNRDHTQYF.

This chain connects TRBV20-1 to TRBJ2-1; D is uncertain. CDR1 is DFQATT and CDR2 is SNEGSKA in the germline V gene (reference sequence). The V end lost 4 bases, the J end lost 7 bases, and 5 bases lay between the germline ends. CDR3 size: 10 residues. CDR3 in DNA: TGCAGTGCTAAACGTAATGAGCAGTTCTTC. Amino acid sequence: CSAKRNEQFF.

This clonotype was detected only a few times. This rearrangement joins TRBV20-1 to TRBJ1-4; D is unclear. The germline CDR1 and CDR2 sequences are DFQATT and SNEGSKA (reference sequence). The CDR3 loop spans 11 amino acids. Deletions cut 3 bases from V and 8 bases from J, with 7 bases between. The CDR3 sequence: CSARVEEKLFF. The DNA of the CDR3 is TGCAGTGCTAGGGTAGAAGAAAAACTGTTTTTT.

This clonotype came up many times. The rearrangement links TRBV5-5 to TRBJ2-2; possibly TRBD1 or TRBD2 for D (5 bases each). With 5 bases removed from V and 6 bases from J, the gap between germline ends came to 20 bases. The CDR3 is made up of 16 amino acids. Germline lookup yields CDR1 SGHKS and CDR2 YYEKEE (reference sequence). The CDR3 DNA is TGTGCCAGCAGACCCATCCGGGACCCCTGGGCCGGGGAGCTGTTTTTT. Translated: CASRPIRDPWAGELFF. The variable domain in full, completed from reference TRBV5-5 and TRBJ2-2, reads DAGVTQSPTHLIKTRGQQVTLRCSPISGHKSVSWYQQVLGQGPQFIFQYYEKEERGRGNFPDRFSARQFPNYSSELNVNALLLGDSALYLCASRPIRDPWAGELFFGEGSRLTVL.

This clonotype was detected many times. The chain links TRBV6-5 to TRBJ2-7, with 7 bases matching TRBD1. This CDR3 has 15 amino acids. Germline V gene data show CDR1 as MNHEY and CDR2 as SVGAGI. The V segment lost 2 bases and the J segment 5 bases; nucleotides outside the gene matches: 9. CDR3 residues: CASSYLPGGLDEQYF. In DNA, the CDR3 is TGTGCCAGCAGTTACCTTCCAGGGGGTTTGGACGAGCAGTACTTC.

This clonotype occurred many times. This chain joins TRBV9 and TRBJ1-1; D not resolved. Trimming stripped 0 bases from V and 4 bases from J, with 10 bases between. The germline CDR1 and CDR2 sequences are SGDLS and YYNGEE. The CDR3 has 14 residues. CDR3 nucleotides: TGTGCCAGCAGCGTAGGCCCCGCCGGCACTGAAGCTTTCTTT. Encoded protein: CASSVGPAGTEAFF.

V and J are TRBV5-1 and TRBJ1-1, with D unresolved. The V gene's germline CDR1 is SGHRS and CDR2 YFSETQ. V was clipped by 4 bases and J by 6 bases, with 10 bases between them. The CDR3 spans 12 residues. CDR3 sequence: CASSTSLAEAFF. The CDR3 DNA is TGCGCCAGCAGCACCAGTTTGGCTGAAGCTTTCTTT.

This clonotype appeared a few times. The DNA for the CDR3 is TGTGCCAGCAGGACTGACAGGGTGGAGACCCAGTACTTC. Residues: CASRTDRVETQYF. This chain joins TRBV2 and TRBJ2-5, with 7 bases that match TRBD1. The CDR3 runs 13 residues. Trimming at V came to 6 bases and at J to 5 bases, leaving 6 bases not matched to a gene. The germline gives CDR1 SNHLY, CDR2 FYNNEI.

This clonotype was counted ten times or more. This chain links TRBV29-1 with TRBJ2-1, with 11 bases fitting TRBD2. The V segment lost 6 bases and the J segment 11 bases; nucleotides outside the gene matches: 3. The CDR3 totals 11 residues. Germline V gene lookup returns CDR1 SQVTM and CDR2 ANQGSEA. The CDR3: CSVTSGAKQFF. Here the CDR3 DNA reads TGCAGCGTGACTAGCGGGGCCAAGCAGTTCTTC.

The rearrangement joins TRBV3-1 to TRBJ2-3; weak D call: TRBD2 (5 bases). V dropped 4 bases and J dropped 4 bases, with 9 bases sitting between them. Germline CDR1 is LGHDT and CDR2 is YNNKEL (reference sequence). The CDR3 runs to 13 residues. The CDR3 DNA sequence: TGTGCCAGCAGCCTCGGACTGCCAGATACGCAGTATTTT. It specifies CASSLGLPDTQYF.

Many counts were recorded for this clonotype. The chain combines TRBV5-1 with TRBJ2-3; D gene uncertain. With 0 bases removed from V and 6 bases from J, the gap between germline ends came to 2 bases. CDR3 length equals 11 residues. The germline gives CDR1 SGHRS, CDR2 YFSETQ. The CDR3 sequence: CASSLADTQYF. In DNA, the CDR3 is TGCGCCAGCAGCTTGGCTGATACGCAGTATTTT. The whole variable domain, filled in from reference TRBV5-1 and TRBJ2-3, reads KAGVTQTPRYLIKTRGQQVTLSCSPISGHRSVSWYQQTPGQGLQFLFEYFSETQRNKGNFPGRFSGRQFSNSRSEMNVSTLELGDSALYLCASSLADTQYFGPGTRLTVL.

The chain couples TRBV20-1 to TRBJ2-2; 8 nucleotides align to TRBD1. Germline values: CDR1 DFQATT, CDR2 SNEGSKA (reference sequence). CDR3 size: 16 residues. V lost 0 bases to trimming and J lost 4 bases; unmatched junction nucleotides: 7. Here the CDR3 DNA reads TGCAGTGCTAGAGATCCGGACAGGGAGACCACCGGGGAGCTGTTTTTT. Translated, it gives CSARDPDRETTGELFF.

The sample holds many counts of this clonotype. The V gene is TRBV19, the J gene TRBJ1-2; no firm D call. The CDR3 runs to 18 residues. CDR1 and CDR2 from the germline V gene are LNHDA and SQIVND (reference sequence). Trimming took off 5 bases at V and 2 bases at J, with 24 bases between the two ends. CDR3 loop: CASSPLGGRVSENYGYTF. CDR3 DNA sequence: TGTGCCAGTAGTCCACTTGGCGGGAGAGTTTCGGAGAACTATGGCTACACCTTC.

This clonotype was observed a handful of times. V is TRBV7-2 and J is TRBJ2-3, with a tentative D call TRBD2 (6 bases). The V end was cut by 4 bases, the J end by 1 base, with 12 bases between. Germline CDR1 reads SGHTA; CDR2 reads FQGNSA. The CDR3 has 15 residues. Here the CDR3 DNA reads TGTGCCAGCAGCTCGGGACTCTTTGGCACAGATACGCAGTATTTT. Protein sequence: CASSSGLFGTDTQYF.

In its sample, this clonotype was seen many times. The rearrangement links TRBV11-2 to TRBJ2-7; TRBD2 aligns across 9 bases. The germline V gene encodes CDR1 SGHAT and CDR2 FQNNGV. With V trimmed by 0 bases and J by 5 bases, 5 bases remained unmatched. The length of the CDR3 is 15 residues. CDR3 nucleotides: TGTGCCAGCAGCTTAGATTGGACTAGCGTCCACGAGCAGTACTTC. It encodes CASSLDWTSVHEQYF.

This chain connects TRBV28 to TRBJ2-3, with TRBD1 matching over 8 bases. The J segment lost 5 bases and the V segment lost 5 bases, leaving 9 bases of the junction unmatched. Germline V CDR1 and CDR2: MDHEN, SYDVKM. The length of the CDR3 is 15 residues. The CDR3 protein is CASSPQGVGIDTQYF. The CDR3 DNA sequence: TGTGCCAGCAGTCCACAGGGGGTTGGCATAGATACGCAGTATTTT.

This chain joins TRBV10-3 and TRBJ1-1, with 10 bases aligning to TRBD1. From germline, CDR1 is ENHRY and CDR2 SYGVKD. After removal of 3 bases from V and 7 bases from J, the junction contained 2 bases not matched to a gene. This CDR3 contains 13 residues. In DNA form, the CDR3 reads TGTGCCATCAGTGATGGGACAGGGGTTGAAGCTTTCTTT. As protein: CAISDGTGVEAFF.

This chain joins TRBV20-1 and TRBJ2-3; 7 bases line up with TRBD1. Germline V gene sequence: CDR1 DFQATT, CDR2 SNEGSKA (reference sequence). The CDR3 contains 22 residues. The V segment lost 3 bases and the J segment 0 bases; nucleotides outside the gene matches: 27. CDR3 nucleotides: TGCAGTGCTAGTACTACAGGGGATGTCGGGGAGACCCTCAAGGCTAGCACAGATACGCAGTATTTT. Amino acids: CSASTTGDVGETLKASTDTQYF.

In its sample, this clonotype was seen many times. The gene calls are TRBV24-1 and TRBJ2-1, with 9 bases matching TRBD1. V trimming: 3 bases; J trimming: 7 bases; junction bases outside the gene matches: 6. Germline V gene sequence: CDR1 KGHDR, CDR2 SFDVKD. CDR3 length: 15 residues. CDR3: CATSDTGGAMNEQFF. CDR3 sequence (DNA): TGTGCCACCAGTGATACAGGGGGCGCAATGAATGAGCAGTTCTTC.

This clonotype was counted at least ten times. The CDR3 DNA reads TGTGCCAGCAGCTCCTGGGACAGGGGGCAAGGCTACACCTTC. This translates into CASSSWDRGQGYTF. The chain carries TRBV7-9 and TRBJ1-2; 12 nucleotides match TRBD1. The length of the CDR3 is 14 residues. V shed 4 bases and J 8 bases; nucleotides not matched to a gene: 5. CDR1 is SEHNR and CDR2 is FQNEAQ in the germline V gene (reference sequence).

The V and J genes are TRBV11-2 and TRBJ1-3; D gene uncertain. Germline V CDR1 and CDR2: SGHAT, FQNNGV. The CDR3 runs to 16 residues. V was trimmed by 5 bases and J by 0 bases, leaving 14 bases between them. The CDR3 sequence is CASSPRTVNSGNTIYF. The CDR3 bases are TGTGCCAGCAGCCCTAGGACGGTCAACTCTGGAAACACCATATATTTT.

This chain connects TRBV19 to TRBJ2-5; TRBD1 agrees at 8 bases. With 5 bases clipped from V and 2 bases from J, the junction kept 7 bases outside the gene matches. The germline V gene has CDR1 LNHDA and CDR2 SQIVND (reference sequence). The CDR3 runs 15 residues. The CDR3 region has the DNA TGTGCCAGTAGTCTACAGGGGGGTAGACAAGAGACCCAGTACTTC. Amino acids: CASSLQGGRQETQYF.

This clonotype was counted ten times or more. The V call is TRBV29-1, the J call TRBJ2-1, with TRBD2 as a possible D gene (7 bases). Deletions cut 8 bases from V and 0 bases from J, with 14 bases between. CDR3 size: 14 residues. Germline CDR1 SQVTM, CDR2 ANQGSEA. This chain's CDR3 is CSNVGGHSYNEQFF. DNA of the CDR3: TGCAGCAATGTCGGGGGGCACTCCTACAATGAGCAGTTCTTC.

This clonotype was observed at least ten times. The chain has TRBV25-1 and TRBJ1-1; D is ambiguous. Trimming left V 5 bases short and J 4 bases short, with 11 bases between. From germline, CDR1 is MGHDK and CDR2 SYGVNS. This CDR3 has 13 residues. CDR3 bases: TGTGCCAGCAGTCATGGTGGTCGCACTGAAGCTTTCTTT. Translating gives CASSHGGRTEAFF. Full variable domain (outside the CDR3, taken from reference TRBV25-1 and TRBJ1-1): EADIYQTPRYLVIGTGKKITLECSQTMGHDKMYWYQQDPGMELHLIHYSYGVNSTEKGDLSSESTVSRIRTEHFPLTLESARPSHTSQYLCASSHGGRTEAFFGQGTRLTVV.

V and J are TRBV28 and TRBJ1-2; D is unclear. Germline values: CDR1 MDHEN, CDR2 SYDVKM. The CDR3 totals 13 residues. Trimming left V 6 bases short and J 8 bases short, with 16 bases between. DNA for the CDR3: TGTGCCAGCAGGCCGCTCGATGGGAACGGCTACACCTTC. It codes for CASRPLDGNGYTF.

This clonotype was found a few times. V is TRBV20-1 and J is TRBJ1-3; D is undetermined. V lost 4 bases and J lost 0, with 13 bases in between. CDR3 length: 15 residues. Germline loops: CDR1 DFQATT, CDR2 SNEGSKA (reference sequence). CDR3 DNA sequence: TGCAGTGCTACTGACATGCTCCTCTCTGGAAACACCATATATTTT. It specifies CSATDMLLSGNTIYF.